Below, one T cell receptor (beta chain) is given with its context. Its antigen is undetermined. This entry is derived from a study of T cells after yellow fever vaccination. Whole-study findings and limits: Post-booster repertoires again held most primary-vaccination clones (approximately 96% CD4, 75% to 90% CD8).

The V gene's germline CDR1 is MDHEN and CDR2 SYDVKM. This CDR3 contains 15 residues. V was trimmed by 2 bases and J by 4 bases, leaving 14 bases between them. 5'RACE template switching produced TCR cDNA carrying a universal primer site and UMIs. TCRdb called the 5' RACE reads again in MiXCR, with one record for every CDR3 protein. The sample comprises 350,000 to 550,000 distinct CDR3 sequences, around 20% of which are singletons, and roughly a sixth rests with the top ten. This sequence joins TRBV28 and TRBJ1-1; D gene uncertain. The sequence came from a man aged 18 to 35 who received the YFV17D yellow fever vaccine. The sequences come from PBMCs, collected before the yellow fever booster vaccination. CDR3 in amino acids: CASSLVSSYSTEAFF. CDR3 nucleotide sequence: TGTGCCAGCAGTTTAGTATCGTCGTACTCCACTGAAGCTTTCTTT.